This TCR beta chain was sequenced in a study of Ad26.COV2.S vaccination and SARS-CoV-2 variants. Study information: Ad26.COV2.S given intramuscularly, once or twice 56 days apart.

The table came from immunoSEQ multiplex PCR; TCRdb's copy has only in-frame clones and leaves some out. The sample yields 300,000 to 400,000 clones, about 88% seen once. This CDR3 is 16 amino acids long. V lost 2 bases and J 0 bases, leaving 14 bases between the germline ends. Per germline, CDR1 LGHNA and CDR2 YSLEER. Specified treatment: around 19 received Ad26.COV2.S at low or high dose, single or two shots; roughly 5 received placebo; per-sample allocation not given. Sampling was done on day 63 after the first vaccine or placebo injection. The clonotype originates from a person between 18 and 65 years old who received the Ad26.COV2.S COVID-19 vaccine or a placebo. This sequence joins TRBV4-3 and TRBJ2-7; no reliable D call. Sequencing was performed on peripheral blood, taken in a trial of Ad26.COV2.S vaccine versus placebo. CDR3 protein: CASSQLRLLGSYEQYF. The DNA of the CDR3 is TGCGCCAGCAGCCAATTAAGGCTATTGGGCTCCTACGAGCAGTACTTC.